The present T cell receptor (beta chain) was sequenced within a study of CD8+CD57+ T cells in acquired aplastic anemia. In this sample, this clonotype turned up a few times. Patients picked for sequencing had shown CD8+CD57+ cell expansion detected by flow cytometry. Profiles of TCR beta VDJ and CDR3 were generated from a genomic DNA template. Each CDR3 protein gets one entry after TCRdb re-called the reads with MiXCR. This table holds a few hundred thousand distinct CDR3 sequences, approximately 57% found once. Sequenced sample: sorted CD4+, CD8+, or CD8+CD57+ T cells (not recorded which) from PBMCs. This TCR derives from a human donor with aplastic anemia.

The DNA of the CDR3 is TGTGCCAGCAGCGAGAGGACAGTAAAAGAGACCCAGTACTTC. The encoded protein is CASSERTVKETQYF. This sequence joins TRBV7-9 and TRBJ2-5; D might be TRBD1 (6 bases). Deletions cut 5 bases from V and 3 bases from J, with 13 bases between. Looked up from germline, CDR1 is SEHNR and CDR2 is FQNEAQ (reference sequence). The CDR3 spans 14 residues.